A single sample is the source of the 6 T cell receptor beta chains below, sequenced in a study of graft-versus-host responses after intestinal transplantation. TCRdb keeps only in-frame clones here, not all; method: immunoSEQ multiplex PCR. The sample shows about 9,600 clones, 90% to 95% of them seen only once. This specimen was bone marrow, taken about 520 days after intestinal transplantation. The receptors were sampled from a human patient who received an intestinal transplant, so some T cells may come from the graft donor.

The chain links TRBV7-9 to TRBJ2-5; no firm D call. This CDR3 region has 12 residues. The V and J ends lost 5 bases and 2 bases respectively, with 6 bases between them. CDR1 SEHNR and CDR2 FQNEAQ come from the germline V gene (reference sequence). The CDR3 loop is CASSPTQETQYF. CDR3 bases: TGTGCCAGCAGCCCCACACAAGAGACCCAGTACTTC.

This chain links TRBV27 with TRBJ1-1; D not resolved. The CDR3 consists of 13 residues. V lost 3 bases to trimming and J lost 1 base, with 6 bases between them. CDR1 is MNHEY, CDR2 SMNVEV, per germline (reference sequence). The CDR3 sequence is CASSFGGNTEAFF. CDR3 DNA: TGTGCCAGCAGTTTTGGCGGGAACACTGAAGCTTTCTTT.

This chain joins TRBV19 and TRBJ2-7, with 14 bases fitting TRBD2. V was clipped by 3 bases and J by 3 bases; unmatched bases: 1. This CDR3 region has 15 residues. In germline, CDR1 is LNHDA, CDR2 SQIVND (reference sequence). The CDR3 DNA reads as TGTGCCAGTAGTATGGGGACTAGCGGGAGCTACGAGCAGTACTTC. Amino acids: CASSMGTSGSYEQYF.

V is TRBV7-2 and J is TRBJ2-7; D not resolved. Per the germline V gene, CDR1 is SGHTA and CDR2 is FQGNSA. The V gene lost 5 bases and the J gene lost 4 bases, with 6 bases spanning the gap. This CDR3 is 11 amino acids long. The CDR3 spells CASSALYEQYF. The CDR3, as DNA: TGTGCCAGCAGCGCCCTGTACGAGCAGTACTTC.

The chain recombines TRBV11-2 with TRBJ2-1; D is unclear. V was shortened by 1 base and J by 8 bases, with 3 bases between the two germline ends. Looked up from germline, CDR1 is SGHAT and CDR2 is FQNNGV. The CDR3 loop spans 11 amino acids. CDR3 protein: CASSLVDEQFF. CDR3 nucleotides: TGTGCCAGCAGCTTAGTGGATGAGCAGTTCTTC. The full variable domain, in which reference TRBV11-2 and TRBJ2-1 provide the parts outside the CDR3, is EAGVAQSPRYKIIEKRQSVAFWCNPISGHATLYWYQQILGQGPKLLIQFQNNGVVDDSQLPKDRFSAERLKGVDSTLKIQPAKLEDSAVYLCASSLVDEQFFGPGTRLTVL.

This chain joins TRBV19 and TRBJ1-1; D not resolved. The CDR3 runs to 14 residues. V lost 1 base and J lost 2, with 8 bases in between. Germline V gene data show CDR1 as LNHDA and CDR2 as SQIVND (reference sequence). CDR3 nucleotide sequence: TGTGCCAGTAGTATAGCAAACGATAACACTGAAGCTTTCTTT. This encodes CASSIANDNTEAFF.